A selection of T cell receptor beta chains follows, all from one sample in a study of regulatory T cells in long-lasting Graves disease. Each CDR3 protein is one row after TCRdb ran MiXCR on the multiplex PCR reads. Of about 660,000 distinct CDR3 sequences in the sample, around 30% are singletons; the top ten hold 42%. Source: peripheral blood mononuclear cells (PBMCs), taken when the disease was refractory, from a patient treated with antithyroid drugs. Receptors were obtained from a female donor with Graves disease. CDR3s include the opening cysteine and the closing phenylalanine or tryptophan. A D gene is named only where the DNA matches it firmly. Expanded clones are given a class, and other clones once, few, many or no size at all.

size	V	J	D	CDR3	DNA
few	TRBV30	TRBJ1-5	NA	CAWSDTGDQPQHF	TGTGCCTGGAGTGACACGGGCGATCAGCCCCAGCATTTT
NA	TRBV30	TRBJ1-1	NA	CAWRSILRGTEAFF	TGTGCCTGGAGATCCATTCTGCGGGGGACTGAAGCTTTCTTT
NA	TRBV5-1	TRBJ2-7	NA	CASSLARTSGYEQYF	TGCGCCAGCAGCTTGGCTAGGACCTCCGGATACGAGCAGTACTTC
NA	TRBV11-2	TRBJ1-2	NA	CASSLTGSSNYGYTF	TGTGCCAGCAGCTTAACAGGATCCTCTAACTATGGCTACACCTTC
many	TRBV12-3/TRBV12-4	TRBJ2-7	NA	CASSHTQGPSYEQYF	TGTGCCAGCTCTCACACCCAGGGACCCTCCTACGAGCAGTACTTC
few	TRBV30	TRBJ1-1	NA	CAFSQIVGTEAFF	TGTGCCTTTTCTCAAATCGTCGGGACTGAAGCTTTCTTT
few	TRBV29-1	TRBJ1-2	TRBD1	CSVVMRDRGRNYGYTF	TGCAGCGTTGTAATGCGGGACAGGGGGCGCAACTATGGCTACACCTTC
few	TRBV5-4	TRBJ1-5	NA	CASSLEGQGGLGNQPQHF	TGTGCCAGCAGCTTGGAAGGTCAAGGGGGGCTGGGCAATCAGCCCCAGCATTTT
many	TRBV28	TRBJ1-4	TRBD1	CASRTGGNEKLFF	TGTGCCAGCAGAACAGGGGGTAATGAAAAACTGTTTTTT
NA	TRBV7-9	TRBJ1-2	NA	CASSSGHGTNYGYTF	TGTGCCAGCAGCTCGGGTCACGGTACTAACTATGGCTACACCTTC
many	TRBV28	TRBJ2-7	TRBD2	CASLPLAGGPSSYEQYF	TGTGCCAGCCTTCCGCTAGCGGGAGGGCCCAGCTCCTACGAGCAGTACTTC
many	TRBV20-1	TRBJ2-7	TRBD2	CSARGPSGNYEQYF	TGCAGTGCTAGAGGCCCTAGCGGGAATTATGAGCAGTACTTC
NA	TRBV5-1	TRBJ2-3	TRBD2	CASSPGLAGWEDTQYF	TGCGCCAGCAGCCCCGGACTAGCGGGGTGGGAGGATACGCAGTATTTT
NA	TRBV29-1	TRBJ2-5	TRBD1	CSVPGQGAYQETQYF	TGCAGCGTACCGGGACAGGGGGCGTACCAAGAGACCCAGTACTTC
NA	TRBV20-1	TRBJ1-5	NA	CSASTGKTDQPQHF	TGCAGTGCTTCCACAGGGAAAACGGATCAGCCCCAGCATTTT
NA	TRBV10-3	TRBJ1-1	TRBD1	CAIKGQEGTETFF	TGTGCCATCAAGGGACAGGAAGGCACTGAAACTTTCTTT
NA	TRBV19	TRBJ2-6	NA	CASSIPGQFSSGANVLTF	TGTGCCAGTAGTATCCCTGGACAGTTTAGCTCTGGGGCCAACGTCCTGACTTTC
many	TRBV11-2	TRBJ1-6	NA	CASSPTENSPLHF	TGTGCCAGCAGCCCGACAGAAAATTCACCCCTCCACTTT
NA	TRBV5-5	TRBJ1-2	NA	CAGSFVLGYTF	TGTGCCGGCAGCTTCGTGTTGGGCTACACCTTC
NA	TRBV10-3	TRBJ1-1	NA	CAISERTERGAFF	TGTGCCATCAGTGAGCGGACCGAGCGGGGAGCTTTCTTT
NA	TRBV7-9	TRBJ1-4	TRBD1	CASGLGQGARTNEKLFF	TGTGCCAGCGGTCTAGGGCAGGGGGCGAGAACTAATGAAAAACTGTTTTTT
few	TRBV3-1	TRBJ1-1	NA	CASSQDGGLDTEAFF	TGTGCCAGCAGCCAAGATGGAGGGCTCGACACTGAAGCTTTCTTT
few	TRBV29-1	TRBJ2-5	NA	CSVAPRGAETQYF	TGCAGCGTCGCCCCTCGGGGGGCAGAGACCCAGTACTTC
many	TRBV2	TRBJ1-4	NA	CASRRGEKLFF	TGTGCCAGCAGAAGAGGGGAAAAACTGTTTTTT
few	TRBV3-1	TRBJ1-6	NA	CASSPTRLPPLHF	TGTGCCAGCAGCCCGACCCGCCTACCACCCCTCCACTTT
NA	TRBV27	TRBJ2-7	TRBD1	CASSATGAPYEQYF	TGTGCCAGCAGTGCGACAGGGGCCCCCTACGAGCAGTACTTC
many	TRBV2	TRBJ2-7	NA	CASGAEVFYEQYF	TGTGCCAGCGGGGCGGAGGTGTTCTACGAGCAGTACTTC
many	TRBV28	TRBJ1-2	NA	CASSSAGPGGYTF	TGTGCCAGCAGTTCCGCAGGGCCCGGTGGCTACACCTTC
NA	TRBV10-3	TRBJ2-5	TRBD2	CAISESRGTSGSETQYF	TGTGCCATCAGTGAGTCGAGGGGGACTAGCGGGAGTGAGACCCAGTACTTC
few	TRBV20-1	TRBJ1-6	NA	CSAPSTGASPLHF	TGCAGTGCTCCCAGTACGGGGGCTTCACCCCTCCACTTT
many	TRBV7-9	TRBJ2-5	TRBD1	CASSLTTGARETQYF	TGTGCCAGCAGCCTAACCACAGGGGCACGGGAGACCCAGTACTTC
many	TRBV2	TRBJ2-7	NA	CASTSVRVLAYEQYF	TGTGCCAGCACTTCGGTTAGGGTACTGGCCTACGAGCAGTACTTC
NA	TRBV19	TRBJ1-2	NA	CATETTDGYGYTF	TGTGCCACCGAGACGACCGACGGCTATGGCTACACCTTC
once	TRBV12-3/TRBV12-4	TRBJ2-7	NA	CASSLRTSEQYF	TGTGCCAGCAGTTTACGAACCTCCGAGCAGTACTTC
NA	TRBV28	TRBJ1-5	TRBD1	CASSFPGQGTSQPQHF	TGTGCCAGCAGTTTCCCGGGACAGGGCACCAGTCAGCCCCAGCATTTT
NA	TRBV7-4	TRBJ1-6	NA	CASSPDRGRGSPLHF	TGTGCCAGCAGCCCAGACCGGGGACGGGGCTCACCCCTCCACTTT
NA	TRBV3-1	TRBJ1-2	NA	CASSGGNRGYTF	TGTGCCAGCAGCGGGGGGAATAGAGGCTACACCTTC
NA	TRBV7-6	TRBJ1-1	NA	CASSWGIETEAFF	TGTGCCAGCAGCTGGGGAATCGAGACTGAAGCTTTCTTT
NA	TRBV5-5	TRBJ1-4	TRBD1	CASSFRQGGTNEKLFF	TGTGCCAGCAGCTTCCGACAGGGCGGAACTAATGAAAAACTGTTTTTT
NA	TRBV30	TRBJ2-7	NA	CAWSVLEAVAEQYF	TGTGCCTGGAGTGTATTAGAGGCAGTCGCCGAGCAGTACTTC
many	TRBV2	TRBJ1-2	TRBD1	CASSEDRGYYGYTF	TGTGCCAGCAGTGAGGACAGGGGATACTATGGCTACACCTTC
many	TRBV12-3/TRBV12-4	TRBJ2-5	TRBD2	CASSFVGLASQETQYF	TGTGCCAGCAGTTTTGTGGGACTAGCGAGTCAAGAGACCCAGTACTTC